This is a list of T cell receptor beta chains from one sample in a study of PD-1 blockade in classical Hodgkin lymphoma. Here immunoSEQ multiplex PCR was the method, and the copy in TCRdb shows in-frame clones only, minus some. This table holds fewer than 50,000 clones, roughly nine tenths found once. The source material was peripheral blood mononuclear cells (PBMCs), sampled before the second cycle of nivolumab. The origin of the receptors is a human donor with classical Hodgkin lymphoma. Both conserved end residues are part of each CDR3. Each record gives: clone size, D gene, J gene, V gene, CDR3 protein, CDR3 DNA. D genes are given only for firm matches. The size entry is marked missing in some rows and otherwise reads once, few, many or a size class.

>.|TRBD1|TRBJ2-5|TRBV5-4
CASSTGQQQETQYF
TGTGCCAGCAGCACGGGACAGCAACAAGAGACCCAGTACTTC
>.|.|TRBJ1-1|TRBV28
CASSEVMNTEAFF
TGTGCCAGCAGTGAGGTCATGAACACTGAAGCTTTCTTT
>.|TRBD1|TRBJ2-2|TRBV7-9
CASTPRQGAVPGELFF
TGTGCCAGCACCCCCCGACAGGGGGCCGTACCCGGGGAGCTGTTTTTT
>.|.|TRBJ2-2|TRBV7-2
CASSRLPGRWAGELFF
TGTGCCAGCAGCCGGTTGCCCGGGAGATGGGCCGGGGAGCTGTTTTTT
>.|.|TRBJ1-4|TRBV10-3
CAISSSTNEKLFF
TGTGCCATCAGTTCCTCAACTAATGAAAAACTGTTTTTT
>few|.|TRBJ1-5|TRBV19
CASSIINQPQHF
TGTGCCAGTAGTATTATAAATCAGCCCCAGCATTTT
>.|TRBD1|TRBJ1-2|TRBV28
CASSLKGAHYGYTF
TGTGCCAGCAGTTTGAAGGGGGCTCACTATGGCTACACCTTC
>once|TRBD2|TRBJ2-2|TRBV6-6
CASSYGGGNTGELFF
TGTGCCAGCAGTTACGGCGGGGGGAACACCGGGGAGCTGTTTTTT
>.|.|TRBJ2-5|TRBV7-9
CASSREETQYF
TGTGCCAGCAGCCGCGAAGAGACCCAGTACTTC
>.|TRBD2|TRBJ2-1|TRBV4-2
CASSQSFRTSGNEQFF
TGTGCCAGCAGCCAGAGCTTCCGGACTAGCGGCAATGAGCAGTTCTTC
>.|.|TRBJ2-2|TRBV19
CASSARGASTGELFF
TGTGCCAGTAGTGCCCGGGGGGCTTCCACCGGGGAGCTGTTTTTT
>.|TRBD2|TRBJ2-5|TRBV5-1
CASKSGGSQETQYF
TGCGCCAGCAAAAGCGGGGGGAGTCAAGAGACCCAGTACTTC
>.|.|TRBJ2-2|TRBV19
CASRTVAGNTGELFF
TGTGCCAGTAGAACGGTGGCTGGGAACACCGGGGAGCTGTTTTTT
>.|.|TRBJ1-5|TRBV5-1
CASSRDSGGNQPQHF
TGCGCCAGCAGTCGCGACTCGGGGGGCAATCAGCCCCAGCATTTT
>.|.|TRBJ1-5|TRBV19
CASSIIRSNQPQHF
TGTGCCAGTAGTATTATTCGCAGCAATCAGCCCCAGCATTTT
>.|TRBD1|TRBJ1-5|TRBV6-1
CASSDRGSNQPQHF
TGTGCCAGCAGCGACAGGGGGAGCAATCAGCCCCAGCATTTT
>once|TRBD1|TRBJ2-1|TRBV4-2
CASSQVGRGHYNEQFF
TGTGCCAGCAGCCAAGTCGGCAGGGGGCACTACAATGAGCAGTTCTTC
>.|.|TRBJ2-2|TRBV11-3
CASSQGTGELFF
TGTGCCAGCAGCCAGGGGACCGGGGAGCTGTTTTTT
>.|.|TRBJ2-5|TRBV4-2
CASSQGTPALKETQYF
TGTGCCAGCAGCCAAGGGACTCCCGCACTGAAAGAGACCCAGTACTTC
>.|TRBD2|TRBJ2-3|TRBV6-1
CASSEVAGTDTQYF
TGTGCCAGCAGTGAAGTAGCGGGGACAGATACGCAGTATTTT
>.|.|TRBJ2-2|TRBV5-1
CASRMEMRGGELFF
TGCGCCAGCAGGATGGAGATGAGGGGCGGGGAGCTGTTTTTT
>.|.|TRBJ1-2|TRBV7-9
CASSFVDRRNFYGYTF
TGTGCCAGCAGCTTCGTGGACCGCCGAAACTTCTATGGCTACACCTTC
>.|.|TRBJ1-5|TRBV6-1
CASSDRQSSNQPQHF
TGTGCCAGCAGTGATCGACAGTCAAGCAATCAGCCCCAGCATTTT
>few|TRBD1|TRBJ1-1|TRBV27
CASSLGGRGTEAFF
TGTGCCAGCAGCCTAGGGGGCAGGGGCACTGAAGCTTTCTTT
>.|TRBD2|TRBJ2-7|TRBV11-2
CASRALAGGLYEQYF
TGTGCCAGCAGGGCCCTAGCGGGAGGTTTGTACGAGCAGTACTTC
>.|.|TRBJ2-7|TRBV6-5
CASSYSRLTEYEQYF
TGTGCCAGCAGTTACTCTCGGCTCACGGAATACGAGCAGTACTTC
>.|TRBD2|TRBJ2-2|TRBV2
CASRTSGRLNTGELFF
TGTGCCAGCAGAACTAGCGGGAGGTTGAACACCGGGGAGCTGTTTTTT
>.|TRBD1|TRBJ1-4|TRBV4-2
CASSQTGQGNEKLFF
TGTGCCAGCAGCCAAACTGGACAGGGGAATGAAAAACTGTTTTTT
>.|TRBD2|TRBJ2-1|TRBV5-1
CASSYGAGVDNEQFF
TGCGCCAGCAGCTATGGTGCGGGAGTGGACAATGAGCAGTTCTTC
>.|.|TRBJ2-3|TRBV6-1
CASSEAEGDTQYF
TGTGCCAGCAGTGAAGCAGAGGGGGATACGCAGTATTTT
>.|.|TRBJ1-5|TRBV27
CASSPIYRMGQPQHF
TGTGCCAGCAGCCCCATTTACAGGATGGGTCAGCCCCAGCATTTT
>once|TRBD1|TRBJ2-3|TRBV11-2
CASSLTGVGTDTQYF
TGTGCCAGCAGCCTCACAGGGGTGGGCACAGATACGCAGTATTTT
>.|TRBD2|TRBJ2-1|TRBV27
CASSILAGTHNEQFF
TGTGCCAGCAGTATACTAGCGGGAACCCACAATGAGCAGTTCTTC
>.|.|TRBJ2-2|TRBV6-5
CASSPGRRTGELFF
TGTGCCAGCAGCCCGGGACGGCGGACCGGGGAGCTGTTTTTT
>.|.|TRBJ2-5|TRBV21-1
CASSRSSGSQETQYF
TGTGCCAGCAGCAGAAGTAGCGGTTCCCAAGAGACCCAGTACTTC
>.|TRBD2|TRBJ2-2|TRBV7-7
CASSNSGTGELFF
TGTGCCAGCAGTAATAGCGGGACCGGGGAGCTGTTTTTT
>.|.|TRBJ2-2|TRBV6-4
CASSATNTGELFF
TGTGCCAGCAGCGCGACGAACACCGGGGAGCTGTTTTTT
>few|.|TRBJ2-3|TRBV4-2
CASSQEVGSLPDTQYF
TGTGCCAGCAGCCAAGAAGTGGGCTCCCTCCCGGATACGCAGTATTTT
>.|.|TRBJ1-5|TRBV6-5
CASSLQGNQPQHF
TGTGCCAGCAGCCTCCAGGGGAATCAGCCCCAGCATTTT
>once|TRBD2|TRBJ2-3|TRBV5-1
CASKTSGKGADTQYF
TGCGCCAGCAAGACTAGCGGGAAGGGGGCAGATACGCAGTATTTT
>.|.|TRBJ1-2|TRBV29-1
CSVPGTDVYGYTF
TGCAGCGTCCCCGGGACCGACGTATATGGCTACACCTTC
>once|TRBD1|TRBJ1-3|TRBV18
CASSPVTGSAGNTIYF
TGTGCCAGCTCACCTGTGACAGGGAGTGCTGGAAACACCATATATTTT
>.|TRBD1|TRBJ1-1|TRBV5-4
CASSWGTGTNTEAFF
TGTGCCAGCAGCTGGGGGACAGGGACGAACACTGAAGCTTTCTTT
>.|.|TRBJ2-7|TRBV9
CASSGRTGYEQYF
TGTGCCAGCAGCGGGCGCACAGGGTACGAGCAGTACTTC
>.|.|TRBJ2-2|TRBV7-3
CASSSQRTNTGELFF
TGTGCCAGCAGCTCCCAGCGGACAAACACCGGGGAGCTGTTTTTT
>.|TRBD2|TRBJ2-1|TRBV29-1
CSVVGRGGSYNEQFF
TGCAGCGTTGTTGGGCGGGGGGGATCCTACAATGAGCAGTTCTTC
>once|TRBD1|TRBJ1-1|TRBV28
CASSSLRGRAEAFF
TGTGCCAGCAGTTCCCTTAGGGGGCGGGCTGAAGCTTTCTTT
>.|TRBD1|TRBJ2-3|TRBV4-3
CASSQQGQSSTDTQYF
TGCGCCAGCAGCCAACAGGGACAGTCTAGCACAGATACGCAGTATTTT
>.|.|TRBJ2-7|TRBV10-2
CASSDRGPGTYEQYF
TGCGCCAGCAGTGATCGGGGCCCGGGAACCTACGAGCAGTACTTC
>.|.|TRBJ1-1|TRBV21-1
CASSNLAGATEAFF
TGTGCCAGCAGCAACCTCGCCGGGGCCACTGAAGCTTTCTTT
>.|.|TRBJ2-5|TRBV7-8
CASSLAFGLENQETQYF
TGTGCCAGCAGCTTAGCTTTTGGGTTAGAGAACCAAGAGACCCAGTACTTC
>.|.|TRBJ2-1|TRBV11-3
CASSLAGTNEQFF
TGTGCCAGCAGCTTAGCGGGAACCAATGAGCAGTTCTTC
>once|.|TRBJ1-3|TRBV7-2
CASSLDRAGNTIYF
TGTGCCAGCAGCTTAGACAGGGCTGGAAACACCATATATTTT
>.|.|TRBJ1-6|TRBV27
CASSLSVGPWGPPLHF
TGTGCCAGCAGTTTATCCGTCGGACCCTGGGGCCCACCCCTCCACTTT
>.|TRBD2|TRBJ2-7|TRBV5-4
CASSLERTSGVTYEQYF
TGTGCCAGCAGCTTGGAGCGGACTAGCGGGGTTACGTACGAGCAGTACTTC
>once|.|TRBJ1-5|TRBV27
CASRGTHSNQPQHF
TGTGCCAGCAGGGGGACACATAGCAATCAGCCCCAGCATTTT
>.|TRBD2|TRBJ2-1|TRBV28
CASSLWGGLAPLSSYNEQFF
TGTGCCAGCAGTTTATGGGGGGGACTAGCGCCTCTAAGCTCCTACAATGAGCAGTTCTTC